These T cell receptor beta chains were read from a single sample in a study of OX40 agonist ivuxolimab in advanced cancers. Sequencing was performed with immunoSEQ multiplex PCR; in TCRdb, only in-frame clones are kept and a portion is missing. The sample lists 65,000 to 85,000 clones, about 82% occurring once. Specimen: CD4+ or CD8+ T cells sorted from blood, collected in a trial of the OX40 agonist ivuxolimab. These receptors all come from an adult with an advanced solid tumor such as melanoma, head and neck, liver or kidney cancer. Both conserved end residues are part of each CDR3. Fields, in order: D gene, clone size, V gene, J gene, CDR3 DNA, CDR3 protein. D genes are given only for firm matches. Clone size is shown for a subset of rows, as once, few, many or a class of expanded clone.

-,-,TRBV6-1,TRBJ1-1,TGTGCCAGCAGTCATCGACAGGCGGGAAGGACTGAAGCTTTCTTT,CASSHRQAGRTEAFF
TRBD2,-,TRBV9,TRBJ2-3,TGTGCCAGCAGCGCTACTAGCGGGGCGGCGTTCCTCACAGATACGCAGTATTTT,CASSATSGAAFLTDTQYF
-,-,TRBV7-2,TRBJ2-2,TGTGCCAGCAGATATAGGAGGTTCGCCGGGGAGCTGTTTTTT,CASRYRRFAGELFF
-,-,TRBV5-1,TRBJ2-1,TGCGCCAGCAGCTTGGGACAGCAATACAATGAGCAGTTCTTC,CASSLGQQYNEQFF
-,-,TRBV21-1,TRBJ2-5,TGCCCCGCGGGGGAGATTAGATTGGGGGAAGAGACCCAGTACTTC,CPAGEIRLGEETQYF
-,few,TRBV5-1,TRBJ2-5,TGCGCCAGCAGCATGGTAGTGGGGGGTCAAGAGACCCAGTACTTC,CASSMVVGGQETQYF
-,-,TRBV6-5,TRBJ1-2,TGTGCCAGCAGGACTAGGGTGCCAGAGGGCTACACCTTC,CASRTRVPEGYTF
TRBD1,many,TRBV15,TRBJ1-3,TGTGCCACCAGTCCCGACAGGGCATCTGGAAACACCATATATTTT,CATSPDRASGNTIYF
TRBD1,-,TRBV4-2,TRBJ2-7,TGTGCCAGCAGCCCTAGGGGGCAGGACAGTCAGTACTTC,CASSPRGQDSQYF
-,-,TRBV28,TRBJ1-1,TGTGCCAGCAGTTTACAGGAGACTGAAGCTTTCTTT,CASSLQETEAFF
TRBD1,-,TRBV27,TRBJ2-3,TGTGCCAGCAGACGGGACAGGGTGGCAGATACGCAGTATTTT,CASRRDRVADTQYF
-,-,TRBV5-4,TRBJ2-3,TGTGCCAGCAGCTTGGTTGTTGACAGAGGCGCAGATACGCAGTATTTT,CASSLVVDRGADTQYF
-,-,TRBV11-2,TRBJ1-1,TGTGCCAGCAGCTTAGAGGGGAGTATGAACACTGAAGCTTTCTTT,CASSLEGSMNTEAFF
-,once,TRBV28,TRBJ2-2,TGTGCCAGCAGTTTATTCCGACTAGTCACCGGGGAGCTGTTTTTT,CASSLFRLVTGELFF
-,few,TRBV18,TRBJ2-2,TGTGCCAGTACTATCGTGAACACCGGGGAGCTGTTTTTT,CASTIVNTGELFF
-,-,TRBV5-1,TRBJ1-4,TGCGCCAGCAGCTTAACAGGGCTAGGAGGCGAAAAACTGTTTTTT,CASSLTGLGGEKLFF
TRBD2,once,TRBV5-1,TRBJ2-7,TGCGCCAGCAGCCTATCCGGGACTAGCGGGAGGGCCATCAAGTACGAGCAGTACTTC,CASSLSGTSGRAIKYEQYF
TRBD1,once,TRBV19,TRBJ2-1,TGTGCCAGTACCCGGACAGGGAACAATGAGCAGTTCTTC,CASTRTGNNEQFF
TRBD2,-,TRBV5-6,TRBJ2-3,TGTGCCAGCAGCCCGCAGTACAGCGGGGCTACGCAGTATTTT,CASSPQYSGATQYF
-,once,TRBV25-1,TRBJ1-1,TGTGCCAGCAGTGAAAACACACCCGAAGCTTTCTTT,CASSENTPEAFF
-,-,TRBV11-2,TRBJ2-5,TGTGCCAGCAGCTTCCTAGAGCTCTCCGGTAGGGAGACCCAGTACTTC,CASSFLELSGRETQYF
-,-,TRBV19,TRBJ2-7,TGTGCCAGTAGTATTCAGGACGGTCCCTACGAGCAGTACTTC,CASSIQDGPYEQYF
-,-,TRBV4-1,TRBJ2-3,TGCGCCAGCAGCCGAAGGGGCGGAAAGGGTTCTACAGATACGCAGTATTTT,CASSRRGGKGSTDTQYF
TRBD1,-,TRBV5-5,TRBJ2-6,TGTGCCAGCAGCGCCGGGACAGGGTCCGGGGCCAACGTCCTGACTTTC,CASSAGTGSGANVLTF
TRBD2,-,TRBV6-6,TRBJ2-7,TGTGCCAGCAGATCCGGGACTAGCGGCTCCTACGAGCAGTACTTC,CASRSGTSGSYEQYF
-,-,TRBV5-4,TRBJ2-5,TGTGCCAGCAGGAACGACCTGGGGAAAGAGACCCAGTACTTC,CASRNDLGKETQYF
TRBD1,-,TRBV18,TRBJ1-2,TGTGCCAGCTCACTTTCTGCCGGGACAGGTGACTATGGCTACACCTTC,CASSLSAGTGDYGYTF
-,-,TRBV6-5,TRBJ1-1,TGTGCCAGCAAAACGGGGACAGAAGCTTTCTTT,CASKTGTEAFF
-,-,TRBV30,TRBJ2-7,TGTGCCTGGAGCCATCGGAGGGCCTACGAGCAGTACTTC,CAWSHRRAYEQYF
-,once,TRBV5-4,TRBJ1-2,TGTGCCAGCAGCTGGGGGGCACTCCAGGGAGCTAACTATGGCTACACCTTC,CASSWGALQGANYGYTF
-,-,TRBV5-1,TRBJ2-5,TGCGCCAGCCGCGGGGCCACCTTCCAAGAGACCCAGTACTTC,CASRGATFQETQYF
TRBD2,-,TRBV18,TRBJ2-4,TGTGCCAGCTCACCCCGCGGACTAGCGGGAGGGAACATTCAGTACTTC,CASSPRGLAGGNIQYF
-,-,TRBV4-2,TRBJ2-7,TGTGCCAGCAGCCAAGATCCACAACGGAGTTTCGAGCAGTACTTC,CASSQDPQRSFEQYF
TRBD2,-,TRBV5-1,TRBJ2-7,TGCGCCAGCGGACGGGGGGACCTGGGGTCCTACGAGCAGTACTTC,CASGRGDLGSYEQYF
-,few,TRBV15,TRBJ1-1,TGTGCCACCAGCAGAGCACAGGGTATGAACACTGAAGCTTTCTTT,CATSRAQGMNTEAFF
TRBD2,once,TRBV10-3,TRBJ2-1,TGTGCCATCAGTGTAGCACTAGCGGGCTCCTACAATGAGCAGTTCTTC,CAISVALAGSYNEQFF
-,-,TRBV20-1,TRBJ2-7,TGCAGTGCTAGTGCGGGTTACGAGCAGTACTTC,CSASAGYEQYF
TRBD2,-,TRBV6-5,TRBJ2-5,TGTGCCAGCTCATCTAGCGGGAGCGGGCAAGAGACCCAGTACTTC,CASSSSGSGQETQYF
-,-,TRBV6-6,TRBJ2-7,TGTGCCAGCAGTTACTCGGGGCGGAGCAACGAGCAGTACTTC,CASSYSGRSNEQYF
-,-,TRBV5-1,TRBJ2-2,TGCGCCAGCAGTTCCTCCGGGGCCCCGAACACCGGGGAGCTGTTTTTT,CASSSSGAPNTGELFF
TRBD1,-,TRBV5-1,TRBJ1-2,TGCGCCAGCAGCTTCTCGTCCCGGGACAGGGGAGGGGGCTACACCTTC,CASSFSSRDRGGGYTF
-,-,TRBV4-1,TRBJ2-2,TGCGCCAGCAGCCAAGGGGACTACACCGGGGAGCTGTTTTTT,CASSQGDYTGELFF
TRBD1,once,TRBV7-3,TRBJ1-2,TGTGCCAGCAGCTTTGGACAGGGGGGTGGCTACACCTTC,CASSFGQGGGYTF
TRBD1,-,TRBV5-1,TRBJ1-5,TGCGCCAGCAGCCCCGGGACAGAGAATCAGCCCCAGCATTTT,CASSPGTENQPQHF
-,-,TRBV10-3,TRBJ2-1,TGTGCCATCAGTGATTCAGGAGACAATGAGCAGTTCTTC,CAISDSGDNEQFF
-,few,TRBV6-4,TRBJ1-1,TGTGCCAGCAGCAGATCTATGAACACTGAAGCTTTCTTT,CASSRSMNTEAFF
TRBD2,once,TRBV5-4,TRBJ2-3,TGTGCCAGCAGCTTGGCCGGGGGACTAGCGGCCCCTAGCACAGATACGCAGTATTTT,CASSLAGGLAAPSTDTQYF
-,-,TRBV9,TRBJ2-3,TGTGCCAGCAGAAGGACAGATACGCAGTATTTT,CASRRTDTQYF
TRBD1,-,TRBV7-9,TRBJ1-4,TGTGCCAGCAGCTTAGCGGGACAGAATGGAAAACTGTTTTTT,CASSLAGQNGKLFF
-,once,TRBV5-1,TRBJ1-2,TGCGCCAGCAGCTTCACGGACGGAAACTATGGCTACACCTTC,CASSFTDGNYGYTF
TRBD1,-,TRBV7-8,TRBJ2-7,TGTGCCAGCAGTCGGGACAGGGGGCGATTCTCCGAGCAGTACTTC,CASSRDRGRFSEQYF
TRBD1,-,TRBV5-1,TRBJ1-4,TGCGCCAGCAGCTTGGAGGGGACAGGGGGCCAGGATAATGAAAAACTGTTTTTT,CASSLEGTGGQDNEKLFF
TRBD2,-,TRBV29-1,TRBJ2-3,TGCAGCGTTGGATGGGAGCTAGCGGGAACTTCAGATACGCAGTATTTT,CSVGWELAGTSDTQYF
TRBD1,-,TRBV10-3,TRBJ1-1,TGTGCCATCAGTGGGATTAACAGGGGGCTGAACACTGAAGCTTTCTTT,CAISGINRGLNTEAFF
-,-,TRBV11-2,TRBJ1-2,TGTGCCAGCAGCCCCCGGTGGGACTACGGGGACTACACCTTC,CASSPRWDYGDYTF
-,-,TRBV27,TRBJ2-3,TGTGCCAGCAGTCCTTACACAGATACGCAGTATTTT,CASSPYTDTQYF